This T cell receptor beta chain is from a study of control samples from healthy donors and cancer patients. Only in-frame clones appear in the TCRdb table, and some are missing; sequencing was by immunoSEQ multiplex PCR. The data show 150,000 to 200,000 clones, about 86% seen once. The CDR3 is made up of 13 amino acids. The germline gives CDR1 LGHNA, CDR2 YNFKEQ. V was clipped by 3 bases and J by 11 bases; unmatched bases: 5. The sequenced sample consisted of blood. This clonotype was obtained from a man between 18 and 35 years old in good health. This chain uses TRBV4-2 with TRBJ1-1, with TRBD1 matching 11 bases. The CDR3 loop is CASSQGDRGYAFF. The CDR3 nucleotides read TGTGCCAGCAGCCAGGGGGACAGGGGGTATGCTTTCTTT.